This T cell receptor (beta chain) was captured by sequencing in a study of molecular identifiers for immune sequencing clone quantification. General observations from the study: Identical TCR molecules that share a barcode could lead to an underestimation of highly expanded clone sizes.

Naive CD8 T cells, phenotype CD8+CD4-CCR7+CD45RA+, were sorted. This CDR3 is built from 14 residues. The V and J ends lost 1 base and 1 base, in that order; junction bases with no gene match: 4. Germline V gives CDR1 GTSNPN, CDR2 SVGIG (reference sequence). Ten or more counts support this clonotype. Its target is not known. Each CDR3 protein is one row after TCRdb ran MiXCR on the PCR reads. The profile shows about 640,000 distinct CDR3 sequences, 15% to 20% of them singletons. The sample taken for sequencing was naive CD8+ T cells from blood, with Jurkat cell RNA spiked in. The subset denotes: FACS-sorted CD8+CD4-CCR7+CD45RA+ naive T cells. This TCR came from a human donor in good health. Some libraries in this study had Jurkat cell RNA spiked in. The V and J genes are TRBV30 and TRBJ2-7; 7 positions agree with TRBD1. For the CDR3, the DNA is TGTGCCTGGAGTGGATGGGACAGTTCCTACGAGCAGTACTTC. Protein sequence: CAWSGWDSSYEQYF. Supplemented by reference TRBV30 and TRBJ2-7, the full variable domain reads SQTIHQWPATLVQPVGSPLSLECTVEGTSNPNLYWYRQAAGRGLQLLFYSVGIGQISSEVPQNLSASRPQDRQFILSSKKLLLSDSGFYLCAWSGWDSSYEQYFGPGTRLTVT.